The clone carrying this T cell receptor (beta chain) was seen a handful of times. What it recognizes is unknown. Germline V gives CDR1 LNHDA, CDR2 SQIVND (reference sequence). Trimming at V came to 2 bases and at J to 4 bases, leaving 5 bases not matched to a gene. The CDR3 is 16 residues long. This entry is derived from a study of response to subunit inactivated influenza vaccine. General observations from the study: Each seasonal influenza vaccination recruits few new T cells, the authors suggested.

Each CDR3 protein gets one entry after TCRdb re-called the RT-PCR reads with MiXCR. The table records 650,000 or so distinct CDR3 sequences, 12% to 15% of them present only once. The source was PBMCs from blood, collected around two weeks before vaccination. The receptor was derived from a man in his fifties or sixties who received an inactivated influenza vaccine. The chain couples TRBV19 to TRBJ2-2; 9 nucleotides match TRBD1. The CDR3 bases are TGTGCCAGTAGTATAAAGGGACAGGGACCCACCGGGGAGCTGTTTTTT. As protein: CASSIKGQGPTGELFF.